This TCR beta chain comes out of a study of blood T cell repertoires in COVID-19 (dated by TCRdb to 2019 to 2021). Regarding the complete study: Collaborator samples came from the United States, Italy and Spain and covered acute and convalescent phases of COVID-19. The material from the prospective study consisted of cDNA or gDNA derived from T cells, B-cell-depleted T cells, or PBMCs. Deeply sampled blood TCRbeta repertoires from subjects exposed to, actively infected with, or recovered from COVID-19 were included in the dataset. Samples were obtained from the ongoing ImmuneRACE study (first 160 participants) and from over 1,000 subjects provided by 6 global collaborators. Where HLA class I and class II types were available, the types were taken from metadata supplied by the sample provider, not from assay-based typing. The repertoires were released in a freely available public database intended as a resource for research on the immune response to SARS-CoV-2. Nearly every sample came with metadata listing a de-identified subject ID, COVID-19 status, age in years and sex. Overall study results and their limits: The quantity of clinical and demographic metadata differed by source and by participant and was supplied without curation.

For this clone: The antigen this receptor binds is unknown. Base qualities are not at hand, and no much larger clone is one base apart.

According to the germline V gene, CDR1 reads SQVTM and CDR2 reads ANQGSEA. The CDR3 runs 16 residues from the cysteine to the phenylalanine. The read is trimmed to its CDR3 DNA, 48 bases read in frame from base 1. Trimming at the junction amounts to 5 bases on V and 0 bases on J, and the germline ends lie 19 bases apart. TCRbeta CDR3 regions were amplified from genomic DNA by means of the immunoSEQ Assay, a bias-controlled multiplex PCR. The paper's processing steps were these. The number of nucleated cells in each sample was estimated by amplification of reference gene primers within the assay. To quantify the absolute abundance of each unique TCRbeta CDR3 rearrangement, sequence reads were collapsed and filtered. For each sample, productive Simpson clonality was calculated by taking the square root of Simpson's diversity index across productive rearrangements. TCRdb stores this immuneACCESS table with in-frame sequences only. Part of the clones is absent; in the studies checked, under half of the shortfall reflects unresolved V genes, and no reason is known for the rest. V and J calls and clone size are copied from that table; D and trimming were computed from the DNA. The sample table records fewer than 250,000 clones; 80% to 90% of these occur just once. The ten largest clones represent about 4% of the sample.

Collaborating institutions collected whole blood in K2EDTA tubes following their own protocols. For TCRbeta analysis, collaborators shipped samples in one of three forms: frozen whole blood, isolated PBMCs, or DNA extracted from either of those sample types. The sequenced sample consisted of peripheral blood. This receptor chain uses TRBV29-1 and TRBJ1-2, and the D gene may be TRBD1, 5 bases matching. The sequence was collected from a man in his fifties with acute or convalescent COVID-19. The DNA reads TGCAGCGTTTCCCCAGGAAGGCAGACAGCTAACTATGGCTACACCTTC. The translation is CSVSPGRQTANYGYTF.